This T cell receptor beta chain stems from a study of PD-L1 blockade in urothelial cancer. Overall study: Bladder-origin urothelial cancer in males described most of the roughly 30 patients. Before enrollment, 0 to 3 chemotherapy regimens had been given to patients.

A word on this clone: The antigen remains undetermined.

Clones were sequenced by immunoSEQ multiplex PCR, and TCRdb holds only the in-frame ones, with some missing. The top ten clones hold 3.5% of a sample with 30,000 to 40,000 clones, roughly 82% of them seen once. Study conclusions and caveats: Tumor-associated blood clones were expanded more by durable-benefit patients at 3 weeks.

The starting material was PBMCs, obtained around atezolizumab (anti-PD-L1) treatment. The receptor's source is a man aged 65 to 85 with urothelial cancer.

The CDR3 sequence is CASRRTGIVNQPQHF. DNA for the CDR3: TGCGCCAGCAGGAGGACGGGGATAGTCAATCAGCCCCAGCATTTT. The chain joins TRBV10-1 to TRBJ1-5; D call uncertain. The CDR3 extends over 15 amino acids. V lost 6 bases and J lost 3, with 15 bases in between. The germline CDR1 and CDR2 sequences are WNHNN and SYGVQD (reference sequence).